The 27 T cell receptor beta chains below come from one sample, sequenced in a study of T cell responses to AZD1222 COVID-19 vaccine. Some clones are missing from TCRdb's copy, which holds only in-frame ones; the method was immunoSEQ multiplex PCR. The sample carries 75,000 to 90,000 clones, about 78% recorded once. The material was peripheral blood, obtained on day 0 of AZD1222 vaccination. These receptors were collected from an adult in good health.

This chain links TRBV19 with TRBJ2-3; 9 bases align to TRBD2. Germline V gives CDR1 LNHDA, CDR2 SQIVND (reference sequence). The V and J ends lost 5 bases and 1 base, in that order; junction bases with no gene match: 7. The CDR3 contains 16 residues. DNA for the CDR3: TGTGCCAGTAGTCTTGAGGGCGGGAGGGGCACAGATACGCAGTATTTT. Translating gives CASSLEGGRGTDTQYF. The full variable domain, completed using reference TRBV19 and TRBJ2-3, is DGGITQSPKYLFRKEGQNVTLSCEQNLNHDAMYWYRQDPGQGLRLIYYSQIVNDFQKGDIAEGYSVSREKKESFPLTVTSAQKNPTAFYLCASSLEGGRGTDTQYFGPGTRLTVL.

The rearrangement uses TRBV5-4 and TRBJ2-5, with a tentative D call TRBD2 (6 bases). Trimming left V 3 bases short and J 2 bases short, with 14 bases between. The V gene's germline CDR1 is SGHNT and CDR2 YYREEE (reference sequence). The CDR3 extends over 15 amino acids. CDR3 nucleotides: TGTGCCAGCAGCTCTGTTTCCGCGGGGCAAGAGACCCAGTACTTC. Its translation is CASSSVSAGQETQYF.

This chain connects TRBV7-9 to TRBJ2-1, with 9 bases matching TRBD2. Germline V lookup: CDR1 SEHNR, CDR2 FQNEAQ (reference sequence). Trimming took 1 base from V and 8 from J; bases not matched to a gene: 6. CDR3 size: 15 residues. DNA for the CDR3: TGTGCCAGCAGCTTAGGGTTAGCGGGAGTAGATGAGCAGTTCTTC. Protein sequence: CASSLGLAGVDEQFF. Full variable domain (outside the CDR3, taken from reference TRBV7-9 and TRBJ2-1): DTGVSQNPRHKITKRGQNVTFRCDPISEHNRLYWYRQTLGQGPEFLTYFQNEAQLEKSRLLSDRFSAERPKGSFSTLEIQRTEQGDSAMYLCASSLGLAGVDEQFFGPGTRLTVL.

The V and J genes are TRBV7-2 and TRBJ1-4; D gene uncertain. CDR1 is SGHTA, CDR2 FQGNSA, per germline. This CDR3 has 14 amino acids. Trimming removed 5 bases at V and 5 bases at J, with 12 bases between. Here the CDR3 reads CASSPRAFNEKLFF. The CDR3 DNA reads TGTGCCAGCAGCCCAAGGGCCTTCAATGAAAAACTGTTTTTT.

The chain links TRBV28 to TRBJ1-5; TRBD1 is a possible D gene (6 bases). Germline CDR1 reads MDHEN; CDR2 reads SYDVKM. The CDR3 totals 16 residues. Deletions cut 4 bases from V and 0 bases from J, with 13 bases between. The DNA of the CDR3 is TGTGCCAGCAGTTCGGGGGCGGGCTATAGCAATCAGCCCCAGCATTTT. Its protein product is CASSSGAGYSNQPQHF.

The chain links TRBV11-2 to TRBJ2-7; tentatively, D is TRBD1 (6 bases). CDR1 is SGHAT, CDR2 FQNNGV, per germline. The CDR3 sequence is 14 residues long. Trimming left V 2 bases short and J 5 bases short, with 13 bases between. CDR3 sequence reads: CASSLKYREHEQYF. The CDR3 DNA is TGTGCCAGCAGCTTAAAGTACAGGGAGCACGAGCAGTACTTC.

This chain's CDR3 is CASSQHYEQYF. CDR3 coding DNA: TGTGCCAGCAGTCAACACTACGAGCAGTACTTC. The gene calls are TRBV6-5 and TRBJ2-7; D not resolved. The V gene lost 5 bases and the J gene lost 3 bases, with 5 bases spanning the gap. Germline V gives CDR1 MNHEY, CDR2 SVGAGI. The length of the CDR3 is 11 residues.

The chain carries TRBV7-2 and TRBJ2-5; 11 nucleotides align to TRBD2. Germline V lookup: CDR1 SGHTA, CDR2 FQGNSA. The trim removed 5 bases at V and 2 bases at J, leaving 10 bases unmatched. The CDR3 has 17 residues. The CDR3: CASSILAGVGGQETQYF. CDR3 coding DNA: TGTGCCAGCAGCATACTAGCGGGAGTAGGTGGGCAAGAGACCCAGTACTTC. The full variable domain, completed using reference TRBV7-2 and TRBJ2-5, is GAGVSQSPSNKVTEKGKDVELRCDPISGHTALYWYRQSLGQGLEFLIYFQGNSAPDKSGLPSDRFSAERTGGSVSTLTIQRTQQEDSAVYLCASSILAGVGGQETQYFGPGTRLLVL.

The CDR3 region is CASSRWGQTNTEAFF. DNA of the CDR3: TGTGCCAGCAGCCGGTGGGGACAGACGAACACTGAAGCTTTCTTT. The chain employs TRBV28 and TRBJ1-1; 7 bases are a match to TRBD1. The CDR3 spans 15 residues. Germline assignment: CDR1 MDHEN and CDR2 SYDVKM. The V and J ends lost 6 bases and 1 base, in that order; junction bases with no gene match: 8.

The V call is TRBV2, the J call TRBJ1-3; 7 bases line up with TRBD1. The V and J ends lost 1 base and 2 bases, in that order; junction bases with no gene match: 11. Germline values: CDR1 SNHLY, CDR2 FYNNEI. The CDR3 extends over 18 amino acids. The CDR3 sequence is CASSEGVPTGFAGNTIYF. In DNA, the CDR3 is TGTGCCAGCAGTGAAGGGGTCCCGACAGGGTTCGCTGGAAACACCATATATTTT.

The chain employs TRBV7-4 and TRBJ2-7; D uncertain. The CDR3 has 16 amino acids. CDR1 and CDR2 (germline): SGHVT, SQSDAQ. V was clipped by 2 bases and J by 0 bases, with 14 bases between them. The CDR3 DNA follows: TGTGCCAGCAGCTTACTACGACCATTTAGCTCCTACGAGCAGTACTTC. Its protein product is CASSLLRPFSSYEQYF.

The V and J genes are TRBV29-1 and TRBJ1-1, with 7 bases that match TRBD1. CDR1 and CDR2 from the germline V gene are SQVTM and ANQGSEA. The CDR3 sequence is 12 residues long. V trimming: 4 bases; J trimming: 11 bases; junction bases outside the gene matches: 10. The CDR3 DNA reads TGCAGCGTTGGATCTAGGGGGCAGGTGGCTTTCTTT. Translation: CSVGSRGQVAFF.

The CDR3 nucleotides are TGTGCCTGGAGTGCCCAAGAGGACACCATATATTTT. Translating gives CAWSAQEDTIYF. The chain links TRBV30 to TRBJ1-3; no reliable D call. Trimming removed 1 base from V and 8 bases from J, with 9 bases in between. Germline V CDR1 and CDR2: GTSNPN, SVGIG (reference sequence). The CDR3 consists of 12 residues.

In DNA, the CDR3 is TGTGCCAGCAGTTCCGCCCGGGGAGAGACCCAGTACTTC. Protein: CASSSARGETQYF. V is TRBV27 and J is TRBJ2-5; D might be TRBD2 (5 bases). Germline CDR1 and CDR2: MNHEY and SMNVEV (reference sequence). This CDR3 has 13 amino acids. Trimming took 4 bases from V and 4 from J, leaving 10 bases between them.

This chain connects TRBV7-8 to TRBJ2-3; 10 bases match TRBD2. Trimming took 6 bases from V and 5 from J; bases not matched to a gene: 11. The CDR3 has 16 amino acids. Germline lookup yields CDR1 SGHVS and CDR2 FQNEAQ. CDR3 DNA sequence: TGTGCCAGCAGATCCGGAGTAGCGGGAGGACAAGATACGCAGTATTTT. This encodes CASRSGVAGGQDTQYF.

Only one count was recorded for this clone. The chain links TRBV30 to TRBJ1-4; TRBD1 might be the D (5 bases). Germline V gives CDR1 GTSNPN, CDR2 SVGIG (reference sequence). CDR3 length: 12 amino acids. V gave up 3 bases and J gave up 4 bases, with 6 bases separating them. CDR3 in amino acids: CAWRGVNEKLFF. CDR3 DNA sequence: TGTGCCTGGAGAGGGGTTAATGAAAAACTGTTTTTT.

This clone was picked up a small number of times. This chain uses TRBV7-2 with TRBJ2-5; 8 positions agree with TRBD1. CDR1 is SGHTA, CDR2 FQGNSA, per germline. V lost 1 base and J lost 4; bases outside the gene matches: 8. The CDR3 sequence is 16 residues long. The CDR3 reads CASSLVAGGRGETQYF. The CDR3 region has the DNA TGTGCCAGCAGCTTAGTTGCAGGGGGCCGGGGAGAGACCCAGTACTTC.

J is TRBJ1-2 and V is TRBV6-4; TRBD1 aligns across 8 bases. J lost 6 bases, V lost 5 bases, and 8 bases had no gene match. Germline CDR1 is MRHNA and CDR2 is SNTAGT. CDR3 length equals 14 residues. DNA of the CDR3: TGTGCCAGCAGTCCGGACAGGGACAGTAATGGCTACACCTTC. Its translation: CASSPDRDSNGYTF.

V and J are TRBV7-6 and TRBJ2-5; 10 bases fit TRBD2. After removal of 1 base from V and 5 bases from J, the junction contained 7 bases not matched to a gene. Germline-derived CDR1 and CDR2 are SGHVS and FNYEAQ. CDR3 length equals 16 residues. CDR3: CASSLVLAGVEETQYF. CDR3 bases: TGTGCCAGCAGCTTAGTTCTAGCGGGAGTCGAGGAGACCCAGTACTTC.

The chain's CDR3 is CSVAGTTKETQYF. Here the CDR3 DNA reads TGCAGCGTTGCAGGTACCACCAAAGAGACCCAGTACTTC. This chain joins TRBV29-1 and TRBJ2-5; unclear D gene. The V end was cut by 4 bases, the J end by 3 bases, with 12 bases between. CDR1 is SQVTM, CDR2 ANQGSEA, per germline. The CDR3 consists of 13 residues.

The chain uses TRBV19 and TRBJ1-5; D not resolved. Trimming removed 3 bases at V and 0 bases at J, with 12 bases between. Germline CDR1 is LNHDA and CDR2 is SQIVND (reference sequence). The CDR3 spans 16 residues. CDR3: CASSMLRSNSNQPQHF. As DNA, the CDR3 is TGTGCCAGTAGTATGCTCAGGAGTAATAGCAATCAGCCCCAGCATTTT.

The genes are TRBV5-4 and TRBJ2-1; 9 bases align to TRBD2. Unmatched junction bases numbered 3, after V lost 6 bases and J lost 5 bases. The CDR3 runs 13 residues. Germline V gene data show CDR1 as SGHNT and CDR2 as YYREEE (reference sequence). As DNA, the CDR3 is TGTGCCAGCACGGCTAGCGGGAACAATGAGCAGTTCTTC. Its translation: CASTASGNNEQFF.

This clone has just a few counts. The chain is built from TRBV6-1 and TRBJ1-5, with D unresolved. CDR1 is MNHNS and CDR2 is SASEGT in the germline V gene. This CDR3 region has 15 residues. Trimming shortened V by 1 base and J by 1 base, and 8 bases separated the two germline ends. CDR3 coding DNA: TGTGCCAGCAGTGAAGGAGGCCAGAGCAATCAGCCCCAGCATTTT. As protein: CASSEGGQSNQPQHF.

This sequence joins TRBV7-9 and TRBJ2-1; TRBD1 aligns across 8 bases. The CDR3 spans 16 residues. CDR1 is SEHNR and CDR2 is FQNEAQ in the germline V gene (reference sequence). V gave up 5 bases and J gave up 2 bases; unmatched junction bases: 8. CDR3 protein: CASSGRGQDPYNEQFF. CDR3 sequence (DNA): TGTGCCAGCAGCGGACGGGGACAGGACCCCTACAATGAGCAGTTCTTC.

The CDR3, as DNA: TGTGCCAGCAGTCCGTCCCGATCCCTCCTCCAGCTAGCGGCGGATTTTGGGACCCAGTACTTC. Translation: CASSPSRSLLQLAADFGTQYF. The gene calls are TRBV27 and TRBJ2-5; 7 bases match TRBD2. Germline V gives CDR1 MNHEY, CDR2 SMNVEV (reference sequence). V dropped 5 bases and J dropped 7; count of bases not matched to a gene: 31. CDR3 length: 21 amino acids.

The chain couples TRBV28 to TRBJ1-2; tentatively, D is TRBD1 (5 bases). Trimming removed 2 bases from V and 4 bases from J, with 14 bases in between. The CDR3 has 15 amino acids. From germline, CDR1 is MDHEN and CDR2 SYDVKM. CDR3 protein: CASSLTRPGSYGYTF. The DNA for the CDR3 is TGTGCCAGCAGTTTAACCCGGCCAGGGTCCTATGGCTACACCTTC.

This chain joins TRBV27 and TRBJ1-2; D gene unclear. Germline CDR1 and CDR2: MNHEY and SMNVEV (reference sequence). Trimming removed 3 bases from V and 1 base from J, with 12 bases in between. There are 15 residues in the CDR3. The CDR3 region is CASSLTVEYNYGYTF. In DNA, the CDR3 is TGTGCCAGCAGTTTGACTGTAGAATATAACTATGGCTACACCTTC.